This T cell receptor (beta chain) was sequenced during a study of T cells in Graves' hyperthyroidism and ophthalmopathy. There were TCR beta CDR3 regions amplified from RNA transcripts. HTBI primers drove first-round RT-PCR of the TCR CDR3. Via MiXCR, TCRdb re-called the multiplex PCR reads, giving one row per CDR3 protein. The repertoire holds 480,000 or so distinct CDR3 sequences, with roughly 45% as singletons. Diagnoses were made from clinical symptoms, serum measures (thyroxine and TRAb), thyroid ultrasound and orbital computed tomography. J lost 7 bases, V lost 1 base, and 13 bases had no gene match. The germline gives CDR1 ENHRY, CDR2 SYGVKD. The CDR3 loop spans 18 amino acids.

This TCR was recovered from an adult woman with Graves' disease, either hyperthyroidism or ophthalmopathy (not recorded which). The chain uses TRBV10-3 and TRBJ1-6, with TRBD1 matching 7 bases. The sample taken for sequencing was peripheral blood or thyroid tissue (not recorded which). Here the CDR3 reads CAISELYSRGQANSPLHF. The CDR3 DNA reads TGTGCCATCAGTGAGTTATACTCGCGCGGACAGGCGAATTCACCCCTCCACTTT.